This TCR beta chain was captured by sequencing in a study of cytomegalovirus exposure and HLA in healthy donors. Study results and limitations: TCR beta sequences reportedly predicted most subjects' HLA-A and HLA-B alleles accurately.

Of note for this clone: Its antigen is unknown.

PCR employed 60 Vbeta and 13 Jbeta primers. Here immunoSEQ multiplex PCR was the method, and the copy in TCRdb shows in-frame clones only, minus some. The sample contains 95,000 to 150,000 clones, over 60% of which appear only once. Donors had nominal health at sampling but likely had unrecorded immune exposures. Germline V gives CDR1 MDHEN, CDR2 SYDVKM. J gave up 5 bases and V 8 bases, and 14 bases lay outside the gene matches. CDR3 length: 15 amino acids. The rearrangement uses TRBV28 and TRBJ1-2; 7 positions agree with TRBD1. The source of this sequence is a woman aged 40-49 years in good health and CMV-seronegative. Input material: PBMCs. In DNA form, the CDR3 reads TGTGCCAGCGGAGAGGACAGGCCGCTTTATTATGGCTACACCTTC. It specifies CASGEDRPLYYGYTF.